This T cell receptor beta chain was retrieved from a study of control samples from healthy donors and cancer patients. Measured with immunoSEQ multiplex PCR; TCRdb has only the in-frame clones, and not every one. Among 150,000 or so clones listed, around 90% were seen once. After removal of 10 bases from V and 2 bases from J, the junction contained 7 bases not matched to a gene. Germline CDR1 reads ENHRY; CDR2 reads SYGVKD. The length of the CDR3 is 13 residues. The V call is TRBV10-3, the J call TRBJ1-1; the match to TRBD1 covers 7 bases. The TCR sequence derives from a man aged 30-40 years in good health. Sequencing used blood. The CDR3 nucleotides are TGTGCCAGTATTGCAGGGGGTAACACTGAAGCTTTCTTT. It translates to CASIAGGNTEAFF.